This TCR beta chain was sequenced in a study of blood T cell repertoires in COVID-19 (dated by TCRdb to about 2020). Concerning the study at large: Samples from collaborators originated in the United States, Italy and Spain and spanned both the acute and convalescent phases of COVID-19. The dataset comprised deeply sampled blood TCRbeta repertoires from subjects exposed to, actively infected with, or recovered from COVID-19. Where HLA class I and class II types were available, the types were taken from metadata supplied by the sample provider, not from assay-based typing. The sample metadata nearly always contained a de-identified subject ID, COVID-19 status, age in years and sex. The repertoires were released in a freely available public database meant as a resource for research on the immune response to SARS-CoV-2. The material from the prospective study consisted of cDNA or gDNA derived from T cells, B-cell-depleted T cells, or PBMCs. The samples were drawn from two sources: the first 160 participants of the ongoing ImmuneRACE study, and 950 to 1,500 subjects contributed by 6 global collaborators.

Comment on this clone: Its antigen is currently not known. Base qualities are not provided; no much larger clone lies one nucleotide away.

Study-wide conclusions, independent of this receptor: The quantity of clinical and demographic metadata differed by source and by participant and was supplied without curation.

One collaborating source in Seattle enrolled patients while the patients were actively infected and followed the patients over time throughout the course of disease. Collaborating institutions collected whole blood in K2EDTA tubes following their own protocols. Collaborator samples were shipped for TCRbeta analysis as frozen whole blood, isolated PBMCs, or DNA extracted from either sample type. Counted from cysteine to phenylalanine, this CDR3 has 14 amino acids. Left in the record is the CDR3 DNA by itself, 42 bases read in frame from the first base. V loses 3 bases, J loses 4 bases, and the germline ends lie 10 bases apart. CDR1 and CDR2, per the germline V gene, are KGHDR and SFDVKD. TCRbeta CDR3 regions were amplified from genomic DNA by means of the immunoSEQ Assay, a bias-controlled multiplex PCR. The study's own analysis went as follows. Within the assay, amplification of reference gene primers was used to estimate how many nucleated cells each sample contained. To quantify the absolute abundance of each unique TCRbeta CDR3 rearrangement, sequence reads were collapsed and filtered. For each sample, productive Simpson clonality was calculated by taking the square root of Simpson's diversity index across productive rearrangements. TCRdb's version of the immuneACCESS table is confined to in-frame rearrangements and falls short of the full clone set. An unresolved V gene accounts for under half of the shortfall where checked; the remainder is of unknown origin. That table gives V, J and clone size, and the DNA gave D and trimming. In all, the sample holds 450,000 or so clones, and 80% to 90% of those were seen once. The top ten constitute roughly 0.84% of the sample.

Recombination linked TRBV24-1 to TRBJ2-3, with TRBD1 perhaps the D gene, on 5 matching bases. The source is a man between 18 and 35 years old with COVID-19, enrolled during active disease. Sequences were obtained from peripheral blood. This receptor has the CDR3 CATSDLGVPDTQYF. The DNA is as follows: TGTGCCACCAGTGATCTAGGGGTCCCAGATACGCAGTATTTT.